This T cell receptor (beta chain) was identified during a study of monozygotic twins with inflammatory bowel disease. Total RNA input per TCR library was approximately 3.5 ug. TCRdb reprocessed the 5' RACE reads; each CDR3 protein has one entry and no DNA is given. The sample is made up of roughly 170,000 distinct CDR3 sequences, and the top ten hold about 7.4% of it. A remark on this clonotype: The antigen is unknown.

Study-level findings and limits: Discrimination among different T cell subtypes was not achievable. IBD patients, compared with healthy twins, shared fewer clonotypes with others (especially with disease activity).

The CDR3 runs 16 residues. Germline CDR1 is SGHRS and CDR2 is YFSETQ. The sequenced sample consisted of blood. The rearrangement links TRBV5-1 to TRBJ2-5; TCRdb's D call of TRBD2 is untestable without DNA. The TCR sequence derives from a human donor with ulcerative colitis or Crohn's disease, or a healthy co-twin of an affected twin (not recorded which). The CDR3 here is CASSLAGPASSETQYF. Together with reference TRBV5-1 and TRBJ2-5, the CDR3 gives the full variable domain: KAGVTQTPRYLIKTRGQQVTLSCSPISGHRSVSWYQQTPGQGLQFLFEYFSETQRNKGNFPGRFSGRQFSNSRSEMNVSTLELGDSALYLCASSLAGPASSETQYFGPGTRLLVL.